The rows below give T cell receptor beta chains drawn from one sample of a study of blood T cell repertoires in COVID-19. Sequencing was performed with immunoSEQ multiplex PCR; in TCRdb, only in-frame clones are kept and a portion is missing. The sample contains 250,000 to 300,000 clones, roughly 80% of which appear only once. Sequencing used PBMCs or T cells enriched from blood (not recorded which). Receptors originate from a man in his forties who had been exposed to COVID-19. CDR3s include the opening cysteine and the closing phenylalanine or tryptophan. The order of the fields is V gene, CDR3 protein.

v_call: TRBV12-3/TRBV12-4; cdr3_aa: CASSPTYSFEAFF
v_call: TRBV7-9; cdr3_aa: CASSLGLQETQYF
v_call: TRBV18; cdr3_aa: CASSQRADNTGELFF
v_call: TRBV6-5; cdr3_aa: CASRSETSGVNEQFF
v_call: TRBV29-1; cdr3_aa: CSVAGRLSGNTIYF
v_call: TRBV12-3/TRBV12-4; cdr3_aa: CASSLTGGQPQHF
v_call: TRBV9; cdr3_aa: CASSVASAGAHEQYF
v_call: TRBV30; cdr3_aa: CAWTSGYTEAFF
v_call: TRBV19; cdr3_aa: CASSISGQEGGFGYTF
v_call: TRBV4-2; cdr3_aa: CASSQGGETMNTEAFF
v_call: TRBV3-1/TRBV3-2; cdr3_aa: CASSQRGQPNTEAFF
v_call: TRBV15; cdr3_aa: CATSRAPPGDYEQYF
v_call: TRBV27; cdr3_aa: CASSLKPGLAGTDTQYF
v_call: TRBV2; cdr3_aa: CASSSPGSGNTIYF
v_call: TRBV3-1/TRBV3-2; cdr3_aa: CASSLLTGQAFF
v_call: TRBV4-1; cdr3_aa: CASSQIQGQGYGSEKLFF
v_call: TRBV6-5; cdr3_aa: CASTLEAGESQPQHF
v_call: TRBV5-4; cdr3_aa: CASSLAVGTGVGYTF
v_call: TRBV19; cdr3_aa: CASSSRTDTQYF
v_call: TRBV30; cdr3_aa: CAWTLAGGETQYF
v_call: TRBV9; cdr3_aa: CATKEAPASEAFF
v_call: TRBV5-1; cdr3_aa: CASSPLNSAKGYGYTF
v_call: TRBV19; cdr3_aa: CASSSRGQGTTQYF
v_call: TRBV28; cdr3_aa: CASSLLSTGQGTTFF
v_call: TRBV5-1; cdr3_aa: CASSLDVEGGELFF
v_call: TRBV3-1/TRBV3-2; cdr3_aa: CASSRTFGELFF
v_call: TRBV18; cdr3_aa: CASSPGGGANEQFF
v_call: TRBV5-8; cdr3_aa: CASSTMGQGVDTQYF
v_call: TRBV28; cdr3_aa: CASLQATNEKLFF
v_call: TRBV7-3; cdr3_aa: CASSYSSGRADTQYF
v_call: TRBV30; cdr3_aa: CAWSSGNYEQYF
v_call: TRBV2; cdr3_aa: CASSEGSSGRGDTQYF
v_call: TRBV6-5; cdr3_aa: CASSYSEGAQYF
v_call: TRBV5-6; cdr3_aa: CASSLAAYEQYF
v_call: TRBV11-2; cdr3_aa: CASSSSSIAGSYEQYF
v_call: TRBV6-6; cdr3_aa: CASSPTRNNEQFF
v_call: TRBV10-3; cdr3_aa: CAISERTNYGYTF
v_call: TRBV29-1; cdr3_aa: CSVEDLLAGTEGRGETQYF
v_call: TRBV10-3; cdr3_aa: CAISEGTGDQPQHF
v_call: TRBV7-9; cdr3_aa: CASSLQVDHTEAFF
v_call: TRBV2; cdr3_aa: CASSTGDQPQHF
v_call: TRBV12-5; cdr3_aa: CASGLVQGGTDTDTQYF
v_call: TRBV6-1; cdr3_aa: CASSEPYRGYTF
v_call: TRBV10-3; cdr3_aa: CAITPGLERNYEQYF
v_call: TRBV9; cdr3_aa: CASSVRTGDTGELFF
v_call: TRBV3-1/TRBV3-2; cdr3_aa: CASSQDGNRGNQPQHF
v_call: TRBV29-1; cdr3_aa: CSVSGAETQYF
v_call: TRBV2; cdr3_aa: CASSPGQVGQPQHF
v_call: TRBV9; cdr3_aa: CASSAGQGGNSPLHF
v_call: TRBV5-5; cdr3_aa: CASSRTGGIIYGYTF
v_call: TRBV19; cdr3_aa: CASRGTARGETQYF
v_call: TRBV7-2; cdr3_aa: CASTRKQETQYF
v_call: TRBV9; cdr3_aa: CASSPPWGRDGGYTF
v_call: TRBV19; cdr3_aa: CASSIKTGFNEKLFF